This T cell receptor (beta chain) came from a study of blood T cell repertoires in COVID-19. Study information: T cells, B-cell-depleted T cells, or PBMCs supplied cDNA or gDNA.

Authors' processing steps: Estimates of nucleated cell counts were drawn from the amplification of reference gene primers. Repertoires were generated with immunoSEQ multiplex PCR, while TCRdb's copy carries only in-frame clones and drops some. The D gene and trimming were derived from the DNA, and the V and J assignments and clone size from that table. The data contain 200,000 to 300,000 clones, 84% of them singletons. CDR3 length equals 16 residues. The germline gives CDR1 SGDLS, CDR2 YYNGEE. The J segment lost 1 base and the V segment lost 0 bases, leaving 6 bases of the junction unmatched. V is TRBV9 and J is TRBJ2-7; 8 bases line up with TRBD1. The sample was peripheral blood. This TCR derives from a human donor in a cohort sampled during active COVID-19. The CDR3: CASSVAAGGPSYEQYF. The CDR3, as DNA: TGTGCCAGCAGCGTAGCTGCAGGGGGCCCATCCTACGAGCAGTACTTC.